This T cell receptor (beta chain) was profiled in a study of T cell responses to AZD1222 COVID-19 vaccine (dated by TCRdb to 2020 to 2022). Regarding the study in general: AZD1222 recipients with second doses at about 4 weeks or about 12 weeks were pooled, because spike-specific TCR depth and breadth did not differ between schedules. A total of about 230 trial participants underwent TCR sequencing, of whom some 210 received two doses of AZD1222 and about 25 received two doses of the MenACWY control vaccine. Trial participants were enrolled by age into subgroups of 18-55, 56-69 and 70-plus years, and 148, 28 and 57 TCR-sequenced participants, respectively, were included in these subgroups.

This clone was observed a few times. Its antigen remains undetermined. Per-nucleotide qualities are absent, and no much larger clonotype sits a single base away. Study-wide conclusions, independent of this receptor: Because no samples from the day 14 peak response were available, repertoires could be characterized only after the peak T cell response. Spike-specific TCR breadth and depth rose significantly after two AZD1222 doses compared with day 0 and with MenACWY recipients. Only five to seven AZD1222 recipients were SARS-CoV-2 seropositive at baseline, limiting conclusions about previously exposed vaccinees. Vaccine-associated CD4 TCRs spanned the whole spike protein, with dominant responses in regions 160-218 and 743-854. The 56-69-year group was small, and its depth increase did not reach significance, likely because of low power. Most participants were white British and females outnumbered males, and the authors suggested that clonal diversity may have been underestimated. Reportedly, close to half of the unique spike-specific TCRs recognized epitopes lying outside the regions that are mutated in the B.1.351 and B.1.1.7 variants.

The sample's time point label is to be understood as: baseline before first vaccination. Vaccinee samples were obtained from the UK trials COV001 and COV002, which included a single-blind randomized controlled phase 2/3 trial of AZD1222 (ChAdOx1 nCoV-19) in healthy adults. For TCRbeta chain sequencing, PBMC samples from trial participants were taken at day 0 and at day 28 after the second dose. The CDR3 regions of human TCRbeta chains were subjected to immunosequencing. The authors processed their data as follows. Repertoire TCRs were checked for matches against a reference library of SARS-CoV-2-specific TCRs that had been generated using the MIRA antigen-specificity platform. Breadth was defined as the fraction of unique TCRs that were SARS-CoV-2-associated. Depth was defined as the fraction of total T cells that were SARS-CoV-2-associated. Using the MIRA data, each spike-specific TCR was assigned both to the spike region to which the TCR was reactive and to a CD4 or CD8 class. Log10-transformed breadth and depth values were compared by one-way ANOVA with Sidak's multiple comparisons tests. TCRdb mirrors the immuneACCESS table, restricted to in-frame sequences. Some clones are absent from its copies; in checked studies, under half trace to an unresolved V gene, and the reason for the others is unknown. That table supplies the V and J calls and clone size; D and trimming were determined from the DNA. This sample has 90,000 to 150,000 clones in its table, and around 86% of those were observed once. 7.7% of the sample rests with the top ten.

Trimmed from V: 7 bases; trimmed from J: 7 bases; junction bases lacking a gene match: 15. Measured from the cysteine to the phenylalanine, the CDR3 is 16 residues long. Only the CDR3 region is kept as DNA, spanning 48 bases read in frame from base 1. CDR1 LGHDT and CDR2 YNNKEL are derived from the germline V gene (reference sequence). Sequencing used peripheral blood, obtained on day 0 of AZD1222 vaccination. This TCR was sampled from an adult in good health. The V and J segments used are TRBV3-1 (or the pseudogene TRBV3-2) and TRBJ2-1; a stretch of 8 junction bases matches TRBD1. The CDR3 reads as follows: CASTRRRAGGGNEQFF. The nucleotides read TGTGCCAGCACCCGACGCCGGGCAGGGGGCGGAAATGAGCAGTTCTTC.